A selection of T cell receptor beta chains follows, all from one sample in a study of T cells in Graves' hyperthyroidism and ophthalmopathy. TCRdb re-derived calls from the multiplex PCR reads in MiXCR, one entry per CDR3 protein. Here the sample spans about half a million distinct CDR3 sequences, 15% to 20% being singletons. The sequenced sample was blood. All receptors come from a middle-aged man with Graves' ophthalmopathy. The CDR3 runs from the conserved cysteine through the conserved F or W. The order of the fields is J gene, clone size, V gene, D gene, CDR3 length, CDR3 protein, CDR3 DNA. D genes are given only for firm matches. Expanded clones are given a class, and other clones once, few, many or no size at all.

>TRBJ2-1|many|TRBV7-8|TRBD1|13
CASSRTGGGEQFF
TGTGCCAGCAGCCGTACAGGGGGCGGTGAGCAGTTCTTC
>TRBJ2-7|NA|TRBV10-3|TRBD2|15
CAISDSSGSSYEQYF
TGTGCCATCAGTGACTCTAGCGGGAGTTCCTACGAGCAGTACTTC
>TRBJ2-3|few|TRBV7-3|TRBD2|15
CASSRSSGSTDTQYF
TGTGCCAGCAGCCGGTCTAGCGGGAGCACAGATACGCAGTATTTT
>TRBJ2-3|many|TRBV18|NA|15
CASSPGVAGTDTQYF
TGTGCCAGCTCACCCGGTGTGGCGGGCACAGATACGCAGTATTTT
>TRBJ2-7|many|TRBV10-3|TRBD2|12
CATAGGAYEQYF
TGTGCCACCGCGGGGGGGGCTTACGAGCAGTACTTC
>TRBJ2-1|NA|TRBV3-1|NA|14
CASSQDLLSNEQFF
TGTGCCAGCAGCCAAGATTTGTTATCCAATGAGCAGTTCTTC
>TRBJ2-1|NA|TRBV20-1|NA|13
CSARQGPNNEQFF
TGCAGTGCTAGACAGGGACCCAACAATGAGCAGTTCTTC
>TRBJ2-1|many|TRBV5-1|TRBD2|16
CASSLGTSGKFDEQFF
TGCGCCAGCAGCTTGGGGACTAGCGGGAAATTCGATGAGCAGTTCTTC
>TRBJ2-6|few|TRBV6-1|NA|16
CASSPQGLWGVNVLTF
TGTGCCAGCAGTCCCCAGGGACTCTGGGGTGTCAACGTCCTGACTTTC
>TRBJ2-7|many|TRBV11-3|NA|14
CASSPSGVHYEQYF
TGTGCCAGCAGCCCCTCGGGAGTCCACTACGAGCAGTACTTC
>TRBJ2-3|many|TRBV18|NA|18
CASSPLEGLPSGPDTQYF
TGTGCCAGCTCACCGCTGGAGGGACTTCCGTCGGGACCAGATACGCAGTATTTT
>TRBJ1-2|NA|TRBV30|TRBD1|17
CAWSVSFFGQDNYGYTF
TGTGCCTGGAGTGTAAGTTTCTTCGGACAGGATAACTATGGCTACACCTTC
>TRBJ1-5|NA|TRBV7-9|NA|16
CASSLAQGGGNQPQHF
TGTGCCAGCAGCTTAGCCCAGGGTGGAGGCAATCAGCCCCAGCATTTT
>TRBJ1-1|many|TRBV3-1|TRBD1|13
CASSRRGQAEAFF
TGTGCCAGCAGCCGCAGGGGGCAGGCTGAAGCTTTCTTT
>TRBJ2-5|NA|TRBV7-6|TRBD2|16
CASSPRRGSSQETQYF
TGTGCCAGCAGCCCCCGGCGGGGGAGTTCCCAAGAGACCCAGTACTTC
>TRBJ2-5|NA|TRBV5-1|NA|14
CASRSWQGTETQYF
TGCGCCAGCAGAAGCTGGCAGGGGACGGAGACCCAGTACTTC
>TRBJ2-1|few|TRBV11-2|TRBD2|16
CASSQDPASGRGEQFF
TGCGCCAGCAGCCAAGATCCGGCTAGCGGGAGAGGCGAGCAGTTCTTC
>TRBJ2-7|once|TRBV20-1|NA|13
CSAREAGTYEQYF
TGCAGTGCTAGAGAAGCTGGCACCTACGAGCAGTACTTC
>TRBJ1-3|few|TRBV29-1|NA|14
CSVDRAGTGNTIYF
TGCAGCGTTGATAGGGCGGGAACTGGAAACACCATATATTTT
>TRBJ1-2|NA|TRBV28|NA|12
CASSLVDYGCTF
TGTGCCAGCAGTTTAGTCGACTATGGCTGCACCTTC
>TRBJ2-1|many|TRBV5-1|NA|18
CASSLASAGDLQTDEQFF
TGCGCCAGCAGCTTGGCGTCGGCAGGGGACCTTCAAACGGATGAGCAGTTCTTC
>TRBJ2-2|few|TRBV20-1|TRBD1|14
CSALSGGAYGELFF
TGCAGTGCCCTCTCAGGGGGCGCATACGGGGAGCTGTTTTTT
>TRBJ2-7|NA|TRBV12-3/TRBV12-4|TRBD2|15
CASSSGTSGRYEQYF
TGTGCCAGCAGTTCTGGGACTAGCGGGCGTTACGAGCAGTACTTC
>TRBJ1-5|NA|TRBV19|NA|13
CASIGLRGQPQHF
TGTGCCAGTATAGGACTTCGGGGGCAGCCCCAGCATTTT
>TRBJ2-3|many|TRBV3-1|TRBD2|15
CASSQDPGGGDTQYF
TGTGCCAGCAGCCAAGACCCGGGGGGGGGAGATACGCAGTATTTT
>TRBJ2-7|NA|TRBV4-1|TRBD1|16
CASSQEWGQGGNEQYF
TGCGCCAGCAGCCAAGAGTGGGGACAGGGGGGCAATGAGCAGTACTTC
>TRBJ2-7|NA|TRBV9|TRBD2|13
CASSEGLLDEQYF
TGTGCCAGCAGCGAGGGACTACTCGACGAGCAGTACTTC
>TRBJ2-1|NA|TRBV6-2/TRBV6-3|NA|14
CASSYSRIDNEQFF
TGTGCCAGCAGTTACTCACGGATAGACAATGAGCAGTTCTTC
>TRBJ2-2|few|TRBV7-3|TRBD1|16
CASSPDRGRSTGELFF
TGTGCCAGCAGCCCGGACAGGGGTCGATCCACCGGGGAGCTGTTTTTT
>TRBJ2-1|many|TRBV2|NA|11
CASSLQQEQFF
TGTGCCAGCAGTCTTCAGCAGGAGCAGTTCTTC
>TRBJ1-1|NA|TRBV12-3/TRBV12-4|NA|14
CASSAQPRRTEAFF
TGTGCCAGCAGCGCCCAGCCCAGGCGAACTGAAGCTTTCTTT
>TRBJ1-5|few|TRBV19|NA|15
CASSMVQGGNQPQHF
TGTGCCAGTAGTATGGTCCAGGGAGGCAATCAGCCCCAGCATTTT
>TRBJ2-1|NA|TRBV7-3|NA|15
CASSLTADSWNEQFF
TGTGCCAGCAGCTTAACAGCGGACTCCTGGAATGAGCAGTTCTTC
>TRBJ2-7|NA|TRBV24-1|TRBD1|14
CATSDRQGEGEQYF
TGTGCCACCAGTGATAGACAGGGTGAGGGCGAGCAGTACTTC
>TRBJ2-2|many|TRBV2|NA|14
CASRRGGDTGELFF
TGTGCCAGCAGGAGGGGGGGGGACACCGGGGAGCTGTTTTTT
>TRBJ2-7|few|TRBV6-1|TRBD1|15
CASRTGGPPSDEQYF
TGTGCCAGCAGGACAGGGGGCCCGCCTTCGGACGAGCAGTACTTC
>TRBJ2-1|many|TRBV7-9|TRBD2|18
CASSSSVPEAGGYNEQFF
TGTGCCAGCAGCTCTTCTGTTCCCGAAGCGGGAGGCTACAATGAGCAGTTCTTC
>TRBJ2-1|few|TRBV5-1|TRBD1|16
CASSLGGTGGHNEQFF
TGCGCCAGCAGCTTGGGAGGGACAGGGGGACACAATGAGCAGTTCTTC
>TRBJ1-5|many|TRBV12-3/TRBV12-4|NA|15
CASRYQGTLNQPQHF
TGTGCCAGCAGGTATCAGGGAACCCTCAATCAGCCCCAGCATTTT